The sequence of this TCR beta chain was determined in a study of T cells in localized non-small cell lung cancer (dated by TCRdb to 2020 to 2022). For the wider study: T cell repertoires of 200 to 250 early-stage NSCLC patients were analyzed, with tumors being compared against uninvolved tumor-adjacent lungs. The mean age of the NSCLC patients was under 70 years, with 130 or so men and approximately 100 women. All 250 or so NSCLC patients in the cohort were treatment-naive and had localized lung tumors that were resected.

From the cysteine up to the phenylalanine, the CDR3 has a length of 17 residues. The entry retains the CDR3 DNA only, 51 bases that are in frame from base 1. The germline V gene (reference sequence) gives CDR1 as SEHNR and CDR2 as FQNEAQ. Germline trimming amounts to 4 bases on V and 3 bases on J, with 12 as the count of junction bases outside the gene matches. At diagnosis, tumor, uninvolved tumor-adjacent lung and peripheral blood were collected and then preserved as a mix of FFPE and fresh-frozen material. For TCR repertoire profiling, the blood samples were analyzed as peripheral blood mononuclear cells. Note on this clone: This receptor's antigen is unknown. No base-level quality is on record; no much larger clone is a single base apart.

Results the study describes overall, beyond this receptor: Longer overall survival was associated with higher T cell density in blood, whereas shorter survival was associated with higher clonality in adjacent lung. Because multi-region sequencing of the tumors was not done, intratumor heterogeneity could not be ruled out. Uninvolved tumor-adjacent lung showed the highest T cell clonality, higher than tumor, which suggests more focused antigenic responses in the adjacent lung. A median of around 50 of the top 100 tumor clones were detected in paired uninvolved adjacent lung, and some 29 of these tumor clones were also found among the top 100 clones of the paired uninvolved adjacent lung. Because the study design was exploratory, TCR variables were selected using unadjusted p-values without false-discovery rate correction.

The immunoSEQ Assay was used to sequence TCR beta CDR3 regions from DNA. Concerning the study's data processing: T cell density was computed as TCR beta template counts normalized to usable DNA estimated by amplifying housekeeping genes. Using the preseqR package, richness was estimated by extrapolating to 120,000 templates for tissue samples and 400,000 templates for PBMC samples. Clonality was defined as one minus Pielou's evenness. Tissue-enriched TCRs were identified by differential abundance testing using productive amino-acid clonotypes, minimum total count 5 and alpha 0.1. The Jaccard Index and the Morisita Overlap Index were used to measure repertoire overlap between compartments. GLIPH clustered TCR beta CDR3s with public tetramer-defined viral CDR3s; viral motifs required at least three viral sequences plus V-gene enrichment. This is the immuneACCESS table as TCRdb keeps it, with only in-frame sequences that have V and J called. A part of the clones is gone; compared with another copy, unresolved V genes explain less than half, and the rest is unexplained. V and J calls and clone size are copied from that table; D and trimming were computed from the DNA. The sample includes about 23,000 clones, with about nine tenths observed a single time. 6.5% to 8.5% of the sample comes from the top ten.

The rearrangement combines TRBV7-9 with TRBJ2-7; 10 bases in the middle match TRBD1. The receptor was derived from a woman aged 35 to 75 with stage I lung adenocarcinoma. Sequencing used peripheral blood, obtained before any cancer treatment. The nucleotides are TGTGCCAGCAGCTCGGGACAGGGGATTAAACTGAACTACGAGCAGTACTTC. Translation gives CASSSGQGIKLNYEQYF.